This T cell receptor beta chain was sequenced during a study of Graves' ophthalmopathy and Graves' hyperthyroidism. This clonotype showed up just once. What it recognizes is unknown. Those donors who had ophthalmopathy presented with moderate-to-severe activity, a CAS of ≥3, a NOSPECS of ≥4 and a duration under 3 months. Other autoimmune diseases, uncontrolled infections, pregnancy or lactation led to the exclusion of patients. Findings of the study overall: Detection in blood was also observed for most expanded thyroid clonotypes above 0.001 frequency.

CDR3 regions of TCR beta were amplified from RNA transcripts. HTBI primers were used in a first-round RT-PCR, which preceded a second-round multiplex PCR. One entry per CDR3 protein results from TCRdb running MiXCR on the multiplex PCR reads. The table shows about 700,000 distinct CDR3 sequences, with roughly two fifths occurring only once. The specimen sequenced was peripheral blood. The origin of this receptor is an adult man with Graves' ophthalmopathy.

The CDR3: CASSRDKNSNQPQHF. CDR3 DNA: TGTGCCAGCAGCCGGGACAAGAATAGCAATCAGCCCCAGCATTTT. The chain uses TRBV7-2 and TRBJ1-5, with D perhaps matching TRBD1 (6 bases). The CDR3 is 15 amino acids. Trimming stripped 5 bases from V and 0 bases from J, with 11 bases between. Per the germline V gene, CDR1 is SGHTA and CDR2 is FQGNSA.